This entry features one T cell receptor beta chain sequence. The antigen remains unidentified. An end of the junction does not agree with germline; a read error may underlie this. The total RNA that was extracted per sample amounted to at least 5.5 micrograms. The CDR3 spans 15 residues. Looked up from germline, CDR1 is LGHNA and CDR2 is YSLEER. This specimen belongs to a study of blood T cells in healthy people across ages. Study results and limitations: Researchers deemed the diversity estimates from one million T cells underestimates. Both naive CD4+ cell counts and diversity were greater in long-lived donors than in aged donors. It was not possible, with unsorted PBMCs, to conclusively compare naive and antigen-experienced cells.

Together with a sample-barcoded 5' primer, a J-beta primer mix was included in a second PCR lasting 7 to 11 cycles. MiXCR was run by TCRdb on the 5' RACE reads, yielding one entry per CDR3 protein. In the table there are 700,000 to 1,000,000 distinct CDR3 sequences, under 45% of which are singletons. This clonotype was obtained from a man between 60 and 75 years old in good health. J is TRBJ1-2 and V is TRBV4-3; TRBD1 is a possible D gene (5 bases). Sequencing was carried out using blood. The CDR3, as DNA: TGCGCCGGCAGCCAAGACGACAGCCCTGGCTATGGCTACACCTTC. It yields the protein CAGSQDDSPGYGYTF.